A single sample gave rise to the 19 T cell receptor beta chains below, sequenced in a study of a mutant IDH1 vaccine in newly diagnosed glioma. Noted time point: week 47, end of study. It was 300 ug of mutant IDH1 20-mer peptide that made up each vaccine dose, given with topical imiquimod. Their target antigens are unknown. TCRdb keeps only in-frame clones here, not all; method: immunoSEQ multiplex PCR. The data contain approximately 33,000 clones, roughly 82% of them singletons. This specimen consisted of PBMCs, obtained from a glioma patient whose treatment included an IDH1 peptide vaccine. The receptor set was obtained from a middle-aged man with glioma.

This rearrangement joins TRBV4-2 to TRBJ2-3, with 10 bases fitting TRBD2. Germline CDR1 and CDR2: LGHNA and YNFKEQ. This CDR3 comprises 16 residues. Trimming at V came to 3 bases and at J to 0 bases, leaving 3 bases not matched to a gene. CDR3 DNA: TGTGCCAGCAGCCAGTTGACTAGCGGGAGCACAGATACGCAGTATTTT. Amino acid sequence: CASSQLTSGSTDTQYF.

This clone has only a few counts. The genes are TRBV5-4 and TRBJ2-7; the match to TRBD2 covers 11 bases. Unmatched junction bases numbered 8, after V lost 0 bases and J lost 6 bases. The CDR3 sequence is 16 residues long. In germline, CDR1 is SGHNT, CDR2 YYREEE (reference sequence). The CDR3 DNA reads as TGTGCCAGCAGCTTGGTGCTAGCGGGAGGTGAAGGCGAGCAGTACTTC. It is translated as CASSLVLAGGEGEQYF.

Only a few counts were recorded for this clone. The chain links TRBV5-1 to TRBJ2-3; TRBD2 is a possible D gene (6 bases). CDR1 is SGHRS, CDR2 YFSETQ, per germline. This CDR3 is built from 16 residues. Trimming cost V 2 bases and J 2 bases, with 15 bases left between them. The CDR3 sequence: CASSLTLAGITDTQYF. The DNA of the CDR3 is TGCGCCAGCAGCTTAACCCTCGCGGGGATCACAGATACGCAGTATTTT.

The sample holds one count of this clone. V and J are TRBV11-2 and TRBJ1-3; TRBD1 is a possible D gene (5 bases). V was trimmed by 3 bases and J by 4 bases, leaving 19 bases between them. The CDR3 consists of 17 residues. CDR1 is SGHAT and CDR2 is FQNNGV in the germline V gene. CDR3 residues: CASSLALGGAVGNTIYF. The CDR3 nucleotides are TGTGCCAGCAGCTTGGCCCTGGGCGGGGCAGTGGGAAACACCATATATTTT.

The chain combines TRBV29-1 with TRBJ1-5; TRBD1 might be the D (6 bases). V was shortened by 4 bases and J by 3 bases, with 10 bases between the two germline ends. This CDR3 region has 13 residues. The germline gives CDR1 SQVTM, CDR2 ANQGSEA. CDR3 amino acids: CSVGPGDNQPQHF. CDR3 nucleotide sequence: TGCAGCGTTGGACCAGGGGACAATCAGCCCCAGCATTTT.

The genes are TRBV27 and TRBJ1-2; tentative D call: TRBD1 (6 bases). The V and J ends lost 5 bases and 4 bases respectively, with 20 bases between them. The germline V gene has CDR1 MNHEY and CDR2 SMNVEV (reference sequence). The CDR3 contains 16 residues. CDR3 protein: CASSLNRAQLLYGYTF. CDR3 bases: TGTGCCAGCAGTCTAAACAGGGCCCAACTTCTCTATGGCTACACCTTC.

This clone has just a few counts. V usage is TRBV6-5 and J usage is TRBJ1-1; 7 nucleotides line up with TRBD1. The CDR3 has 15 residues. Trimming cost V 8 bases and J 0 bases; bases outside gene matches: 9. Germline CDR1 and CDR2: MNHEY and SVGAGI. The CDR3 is CASLRGTGVNTEAFF. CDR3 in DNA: TGTGCCAGCCTTAGGGGCACAGGGGTGAACACTGAAGCTTTCTTT.

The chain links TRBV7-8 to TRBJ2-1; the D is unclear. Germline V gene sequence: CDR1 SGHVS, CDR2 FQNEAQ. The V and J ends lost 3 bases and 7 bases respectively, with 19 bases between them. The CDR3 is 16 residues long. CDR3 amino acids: CASSFRKGAVENEQFF. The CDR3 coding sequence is TGTGCCAGCAGCTTCCGAAAGGGTGCCGTAGAAAATGAGCAGTTCTTC.

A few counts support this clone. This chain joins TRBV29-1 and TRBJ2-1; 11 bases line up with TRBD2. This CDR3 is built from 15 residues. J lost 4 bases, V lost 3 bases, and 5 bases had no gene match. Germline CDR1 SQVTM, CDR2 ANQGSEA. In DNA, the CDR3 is TGCAGCGTTGAGTTAGGGACTAGCGGATACAATGAGCAGTTCTTC. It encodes CSVELGTSGYNEQFF.

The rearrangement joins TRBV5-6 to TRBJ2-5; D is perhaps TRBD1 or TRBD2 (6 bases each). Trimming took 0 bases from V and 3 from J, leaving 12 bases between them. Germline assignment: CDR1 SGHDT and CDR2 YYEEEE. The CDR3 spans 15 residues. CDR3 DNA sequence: TGTGCCAGCAGCTTGGTAGACAGGAGGGAAGAGACCCAGTACTTC. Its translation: CASSLVDRREETQYF.

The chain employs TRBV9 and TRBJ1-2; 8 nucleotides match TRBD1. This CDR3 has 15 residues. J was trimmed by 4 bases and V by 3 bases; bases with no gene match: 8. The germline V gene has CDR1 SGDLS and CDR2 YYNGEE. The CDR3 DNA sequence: TGTGCCAGCAGCGACTACATACAGGGGGGCTATGGCTACACCTTC. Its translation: CASSDYIQGGYGYTF. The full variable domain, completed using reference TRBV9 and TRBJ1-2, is DSGVTQTPKHLITATGQRVTLRCSPRSGDLSVYWYQQSLDQGLQFLIQYYNGEERAKGNILERFSAQQFPDLHSELNLSSLELGDSALYFCASSDYIQGGYGYTFGSGTRLTVV.

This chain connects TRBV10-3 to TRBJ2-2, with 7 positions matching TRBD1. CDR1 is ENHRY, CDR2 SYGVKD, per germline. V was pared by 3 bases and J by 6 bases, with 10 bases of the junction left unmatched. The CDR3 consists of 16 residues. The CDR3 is CAISDPPGQRPGELFF. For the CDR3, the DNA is TGTGCCATCAGTGACCCCCCGGGACAGCGACCCGGGGAGCTGTTTTTT.

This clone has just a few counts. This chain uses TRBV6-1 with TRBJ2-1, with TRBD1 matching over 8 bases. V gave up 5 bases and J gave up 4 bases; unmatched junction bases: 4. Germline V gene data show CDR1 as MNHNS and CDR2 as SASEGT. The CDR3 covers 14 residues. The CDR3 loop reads CASSQGAGYNEQFF. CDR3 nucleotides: TGTGCCAGCAGTCAGGGGGCGGGTTACAATGAGCAGTTCTTC.

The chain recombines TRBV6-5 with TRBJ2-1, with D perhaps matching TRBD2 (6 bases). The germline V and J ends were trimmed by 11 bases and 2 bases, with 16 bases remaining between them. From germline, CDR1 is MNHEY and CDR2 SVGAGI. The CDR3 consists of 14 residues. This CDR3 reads CAGTERATYNEQFF. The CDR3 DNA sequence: TGTGCCGGAACGGAGCGGGCGACCTACAATGAGCAGTTCTTC.

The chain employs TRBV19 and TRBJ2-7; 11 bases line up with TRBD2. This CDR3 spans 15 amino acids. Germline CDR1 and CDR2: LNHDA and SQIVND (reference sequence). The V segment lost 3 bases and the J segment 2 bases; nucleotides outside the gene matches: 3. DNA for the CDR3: TGTGCCAGTAGTATGGGGACTAGCGGTGCCTACGAGCAGTACTTC. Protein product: CASSMGTSGAYEQYF.

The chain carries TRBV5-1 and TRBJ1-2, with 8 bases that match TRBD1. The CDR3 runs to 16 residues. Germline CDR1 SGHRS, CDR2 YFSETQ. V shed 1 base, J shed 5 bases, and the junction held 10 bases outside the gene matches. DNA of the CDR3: TGCGCCAGCAGCTTGCCTCATAGCACAGGGGGATATGGCTACACCTTC. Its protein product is CASSLPHSTGGYGYTF.

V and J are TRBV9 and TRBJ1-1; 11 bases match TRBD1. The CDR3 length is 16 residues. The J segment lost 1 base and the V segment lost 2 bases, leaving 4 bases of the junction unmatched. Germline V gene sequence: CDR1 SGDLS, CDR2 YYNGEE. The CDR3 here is CASSVGTGGRNTEAFF. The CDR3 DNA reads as TGTGCCAGCAGCGTCGGGACAGGGGGGAGGAACACTGAAGCTTTCTTT.

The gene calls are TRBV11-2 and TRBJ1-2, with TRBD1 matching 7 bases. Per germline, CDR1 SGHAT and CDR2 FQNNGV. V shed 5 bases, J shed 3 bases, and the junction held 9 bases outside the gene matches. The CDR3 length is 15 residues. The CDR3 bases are TGTGCCAGCAGCCCCGCCGGAACAGGGGACTATGGCTACACCTTC. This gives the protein CASSPAGTGDYGYTF.

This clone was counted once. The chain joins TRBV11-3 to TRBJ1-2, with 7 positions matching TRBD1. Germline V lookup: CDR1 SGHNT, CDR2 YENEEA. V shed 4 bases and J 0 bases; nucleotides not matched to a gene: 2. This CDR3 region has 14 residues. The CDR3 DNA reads TGTGCCAGCAGCTCCGGGACAGCTAACTATGGCTACACCTTC. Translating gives CASSSGTANYGYTF.